In this sample, the clone carrying this TCR beta chain turned up once. Its antigen is unknown. Different DNA sequences within this sample yield the same CDR3. In the authors' methods: ImmunoSEQ output lacked quality scores and full-length reads, limiting matched filtering. The assay was immunoSEQ multiplex PCR, and TCRdb's table has in-frame clones only and misses some. From that table come the V and J calls and clone size; the DNA was used to work out D and trimming. The sample records about 360,000 clones, about 73% being singletons. The donors, healthy adults who were HIV-negative, had experienced no recent acute infections or vaccinations. The sample originates from a study of shared clonotypes between healthy human individuals. Study results and caveats: An expected dependence of interdonor clonotype sharing on sequencing depth was noted.

Germline assignment: CDR1 SGHRS and CDR2 YFSETQ. The CDR3 has 14 amino acids. Trimming removed 0 bases at V and 5 bases at J, with 11 bases between. The sequencing sample was made of memory CD4+ T cells sorted from blood. Subset here: CD45RA-negative fraction. The TCR originated in a man younger than 45 in good health. This rearrangement joins TRBV5-1 to TRBJ1-2; D gene unclear. For the CDR3, the DNA is TGCGCCAGCAGCTTGGGCACGATGGGGTATGGCTACACCTTC. This encodes CASSLGTMGYGYTF.